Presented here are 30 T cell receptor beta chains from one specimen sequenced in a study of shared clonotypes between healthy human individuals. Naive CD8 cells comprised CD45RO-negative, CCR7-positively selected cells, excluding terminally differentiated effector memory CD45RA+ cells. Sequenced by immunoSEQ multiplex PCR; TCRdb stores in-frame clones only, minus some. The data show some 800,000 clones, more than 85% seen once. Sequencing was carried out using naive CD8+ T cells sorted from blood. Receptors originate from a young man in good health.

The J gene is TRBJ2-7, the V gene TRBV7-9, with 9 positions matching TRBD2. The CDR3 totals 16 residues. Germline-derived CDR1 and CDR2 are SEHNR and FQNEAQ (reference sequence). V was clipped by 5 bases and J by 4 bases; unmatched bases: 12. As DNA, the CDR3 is TGTGCCAGCAGCCCGTCATTAGCGGGAGCTTCTTACGAGCAGTACTTC. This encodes CASSPSLAGASYEQYF. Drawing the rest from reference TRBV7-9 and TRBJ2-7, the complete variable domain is DTGVSQNPRHKITKRGQNVTFRCDPISEHNRLYWYRQTLGQGPEFLTYFQNEAQLEKSRLLSDRFSAERPKGSFSTLEIQRTEQGDSAMYLCASSPSLAGASYEQYFGPGTRLTVT.

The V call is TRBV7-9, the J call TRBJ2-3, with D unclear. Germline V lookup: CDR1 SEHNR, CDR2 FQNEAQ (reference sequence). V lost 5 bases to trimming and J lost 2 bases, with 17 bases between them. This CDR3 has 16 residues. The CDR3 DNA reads TGTGCCAGCAGCCCCCCGGTGGGGAAGGACACAGATACGCAGTATTTT. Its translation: CASSPPVGKDTDTQYF.

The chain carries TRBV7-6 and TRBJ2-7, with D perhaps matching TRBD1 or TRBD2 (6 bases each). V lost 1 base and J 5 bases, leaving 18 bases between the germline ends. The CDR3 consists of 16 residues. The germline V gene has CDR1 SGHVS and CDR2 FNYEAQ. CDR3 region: CASSLVSGGIFNEQYF. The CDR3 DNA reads TGTGCCAGCAGCTTAGTTTCCGGGGGCATCTTCAACGAGCAGTACTTC.

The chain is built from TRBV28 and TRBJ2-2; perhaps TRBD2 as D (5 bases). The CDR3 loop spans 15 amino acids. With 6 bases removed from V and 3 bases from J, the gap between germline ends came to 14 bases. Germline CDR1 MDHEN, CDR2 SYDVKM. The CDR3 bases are TGTGCCAGCAGAACCGGGGAGAGCTACACCGGGGAGCTGTTTTTT. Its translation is CASRTGESYTGELFF.

The CDR3 DNA reads as TGCGCCAGCAGCCAATACCAGGGAGGTGGCACTGAAGCTTTCTTT. It codes for CASSQYQGGGTEAFF. J is TRBJ1-1 and V is TRBV4-1; D possibly corresponds to TRBD1 (5 bases). V lost 2 bases to trimming and J lost 4 bases, with 14 bases between them. Germline V gene sequence: CDR1 MGHRA, CDR2 YSYEKL. The CDR3 covers 15 residues.

The CDR3 DNA reads as TGTGCCAGCAGCCAAGAGGGATACGGTCAACAGGGATCCTACAATGAGCAGTTCTTC. Amino acid sequence: CASSQEGYGQQGSYNEQFF. The V and J genes are TRBV14 and TRBJ2-1, with D perhaps TRBD1 (6 bases). Germline CDR1 reads SGHDN; CDR2 reads FVKESK. The germline V and J ends were trimmed by 0 bases and 1 base, with 19 bases remaining between them. The CDR3 spans 19 residues.

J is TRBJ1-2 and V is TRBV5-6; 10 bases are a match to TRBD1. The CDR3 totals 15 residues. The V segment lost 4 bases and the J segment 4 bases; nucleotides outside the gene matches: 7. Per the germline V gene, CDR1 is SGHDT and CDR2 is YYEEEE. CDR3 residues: CASSLGTGEPYGYTF. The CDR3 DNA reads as TGTGCCAGCAGCCTAGGGACAGGGGAACCCTATGGCTACACCTTC.

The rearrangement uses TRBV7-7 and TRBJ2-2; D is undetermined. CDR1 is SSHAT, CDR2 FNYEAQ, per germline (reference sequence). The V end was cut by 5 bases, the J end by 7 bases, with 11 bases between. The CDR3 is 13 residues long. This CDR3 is CASSPWTGGELFF. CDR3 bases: TGTGCCAGCAGCCCCTGGACGGGCGGGGAGCTGTTTTTT.

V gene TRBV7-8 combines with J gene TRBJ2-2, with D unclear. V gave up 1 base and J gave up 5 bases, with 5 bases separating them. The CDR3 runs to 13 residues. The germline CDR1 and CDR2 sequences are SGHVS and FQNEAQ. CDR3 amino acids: CASSLGPTGELFF. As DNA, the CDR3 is TGTGCCAGCAGCTTAGGCCCTACCGGGGAGCTGTTTTTT.

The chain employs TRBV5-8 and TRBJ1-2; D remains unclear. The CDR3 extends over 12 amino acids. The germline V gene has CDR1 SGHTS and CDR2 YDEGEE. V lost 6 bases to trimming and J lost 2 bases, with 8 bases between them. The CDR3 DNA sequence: TGTGCCAGCACCCCCCTAAACTATGGCTACACCTTC. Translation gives CASTPLNYGYTF.

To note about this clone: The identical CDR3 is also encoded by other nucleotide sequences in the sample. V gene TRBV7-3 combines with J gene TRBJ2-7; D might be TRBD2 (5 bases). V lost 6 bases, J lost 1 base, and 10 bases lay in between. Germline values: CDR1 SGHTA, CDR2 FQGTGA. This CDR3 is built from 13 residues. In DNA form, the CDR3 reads TGTGCCAGCAGTCCGGACTCGTCCTACGAGCAGTACTTC. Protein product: CASSPDSSYEQYF.

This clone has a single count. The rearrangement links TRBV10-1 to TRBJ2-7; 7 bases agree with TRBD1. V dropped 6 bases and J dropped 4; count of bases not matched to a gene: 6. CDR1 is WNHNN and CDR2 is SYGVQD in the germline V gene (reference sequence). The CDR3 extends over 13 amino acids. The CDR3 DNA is TGCGCCAGCAGCTCCGACAGGGCGTACGAGCAGTACTTC. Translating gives CASSSDRAYEQYF.

The DNA of the CDR3 is TGTGCCAGCAGGGGATTGAGGGGAACGAACACTGAAGCTTTCTTT. The encoded protein is CASRGLRGTNTEAFF. This chain uses TRBV7-9 with TRBJ1-1; D perhaps matches TRBD1 (5 bases). Between the trimmed V and J ends, which lost 6 bases and 1 base, there was a span of 15 bases. The CDR3 has 15 amino acids. Per germline, CDR1 SEHNR and CDR2 FQNEAQ (reference sequence).

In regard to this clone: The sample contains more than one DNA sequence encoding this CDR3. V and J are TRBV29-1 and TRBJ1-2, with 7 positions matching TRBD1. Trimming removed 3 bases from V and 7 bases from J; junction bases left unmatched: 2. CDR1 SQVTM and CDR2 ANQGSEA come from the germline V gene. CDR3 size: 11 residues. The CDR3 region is CSVEDRLGYTF. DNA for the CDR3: TGCAGCGTTGAGGACAGGCTTGGCTACACCTTC.

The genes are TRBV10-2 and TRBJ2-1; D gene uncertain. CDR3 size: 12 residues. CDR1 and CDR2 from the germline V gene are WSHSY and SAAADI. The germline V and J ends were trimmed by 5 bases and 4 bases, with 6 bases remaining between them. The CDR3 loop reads CASSSFYNEQFF. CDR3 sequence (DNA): TGCGCCAGCAGTAGCTTTTACAATGAGCAGTTCTTC.

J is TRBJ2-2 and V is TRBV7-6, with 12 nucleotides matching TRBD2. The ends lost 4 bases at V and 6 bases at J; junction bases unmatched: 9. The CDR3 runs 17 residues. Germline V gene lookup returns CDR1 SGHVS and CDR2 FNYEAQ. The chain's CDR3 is CASSSYPGLAGPGELFF. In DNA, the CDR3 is TGTGCCAGCAGCTCGTATCCGGGACTAGCGGGCCCCGGGGAGCTGTTTTTT.

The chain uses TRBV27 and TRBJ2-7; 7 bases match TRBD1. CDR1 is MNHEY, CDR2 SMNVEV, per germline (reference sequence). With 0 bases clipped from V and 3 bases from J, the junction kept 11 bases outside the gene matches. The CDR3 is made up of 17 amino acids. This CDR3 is CASSLSFPGTAYYEQYF. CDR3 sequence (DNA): TGTGCCAGCAGTTTATCCTTCCCTGGGACAGCTTACTACGAGCAGTACTTC.

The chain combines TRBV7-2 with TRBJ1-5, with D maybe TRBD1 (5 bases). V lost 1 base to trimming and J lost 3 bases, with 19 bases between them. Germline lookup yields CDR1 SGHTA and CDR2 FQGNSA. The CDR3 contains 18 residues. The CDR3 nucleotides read TGTGCCAGCAGCTTAGGTCGTTTAGAGGGGCATCTCAATCAGCCCCAGCATTTT. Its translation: CASSLGRLEGHLNQPQHF.

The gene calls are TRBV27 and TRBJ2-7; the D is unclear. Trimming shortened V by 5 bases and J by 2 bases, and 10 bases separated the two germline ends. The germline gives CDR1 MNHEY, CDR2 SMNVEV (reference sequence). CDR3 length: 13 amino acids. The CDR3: CASSIRVTYEQYF. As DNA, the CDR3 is TGTGCCAGCAGTATCCGGGTTACCTACGAGCAGTACTTC.

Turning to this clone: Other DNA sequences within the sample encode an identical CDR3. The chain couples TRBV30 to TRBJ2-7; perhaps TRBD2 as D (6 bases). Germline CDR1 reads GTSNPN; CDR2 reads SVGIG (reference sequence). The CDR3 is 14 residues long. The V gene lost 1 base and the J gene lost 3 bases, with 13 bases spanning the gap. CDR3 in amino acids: CAWSAGRGSYEQYF. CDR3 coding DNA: TGTGCCTGGAGTGCGGGTCGGGGGAGCTACGAGCAGTACTTC.

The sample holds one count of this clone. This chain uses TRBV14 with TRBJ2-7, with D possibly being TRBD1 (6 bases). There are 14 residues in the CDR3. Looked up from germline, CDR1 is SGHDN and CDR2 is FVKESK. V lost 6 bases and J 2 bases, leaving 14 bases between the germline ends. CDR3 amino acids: CASSLTGFAYEQYF. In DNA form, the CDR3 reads TGTGCCAGCAGTCTAACAGGGTTCGCCTACGAGCAGTACTTC.

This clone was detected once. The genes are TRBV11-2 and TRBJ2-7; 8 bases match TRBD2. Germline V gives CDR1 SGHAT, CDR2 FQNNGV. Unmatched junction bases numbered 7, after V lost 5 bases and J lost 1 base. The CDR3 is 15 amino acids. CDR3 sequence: CASSDLAGPSYEQYF. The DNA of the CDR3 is TGTGCCAGCAGCGATCTAGCGGGCCCATCCTACGAGCAGTACTTC.

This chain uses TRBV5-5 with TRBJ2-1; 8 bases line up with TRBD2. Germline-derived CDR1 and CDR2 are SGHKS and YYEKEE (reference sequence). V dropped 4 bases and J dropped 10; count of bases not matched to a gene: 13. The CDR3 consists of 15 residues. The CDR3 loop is CASSPKPREVWEQFF. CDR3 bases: TGTGCCAGCAGCCCCAAACCGCGGGAGGTCTGGGAGCAGTTCTTC.

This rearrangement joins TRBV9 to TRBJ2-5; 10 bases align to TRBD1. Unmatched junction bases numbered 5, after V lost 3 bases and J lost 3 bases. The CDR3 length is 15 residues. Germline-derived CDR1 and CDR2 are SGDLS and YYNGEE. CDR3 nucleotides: TGTGCCAGCAGCGGACCGGGACAGGGGAAAGAGACCCAGTACTTC. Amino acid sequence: CASSGPGQGKETQYF.

DNA of the CDR3: TGTGCCAGCAGCAGACCGGGACAGCCCTACGAGCAGTACTTC. Amino acid sequence: CASSRPGQPYEQYF. The V and J genes are TRBV7-1 and TRBJ2-7; 7 bases align to TRBD1. TRBV7-1 qualifies as an ORF whose function is uncertain. This CDR3 comprises 14 residues. The trim removed 5 bases at V and 2 bases at J, leaving 6 bases unmatched.

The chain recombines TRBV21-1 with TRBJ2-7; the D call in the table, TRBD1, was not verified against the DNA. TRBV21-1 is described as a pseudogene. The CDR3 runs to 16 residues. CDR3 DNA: TGTGCCAGCAGCAAAAGACAGGGGGGGGCCTCCACCGAGCAGTACTTC. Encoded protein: CASSKRQGGASTEQYF.

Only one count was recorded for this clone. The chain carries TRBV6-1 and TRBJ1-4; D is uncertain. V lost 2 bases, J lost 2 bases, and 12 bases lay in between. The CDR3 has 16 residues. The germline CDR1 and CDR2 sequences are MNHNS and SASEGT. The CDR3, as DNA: TGTGCCAGCAGTGAACCACAAATCGCCACTAATGAAAAACTGTTTTTT. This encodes CASSEPQIATNEKLFF.

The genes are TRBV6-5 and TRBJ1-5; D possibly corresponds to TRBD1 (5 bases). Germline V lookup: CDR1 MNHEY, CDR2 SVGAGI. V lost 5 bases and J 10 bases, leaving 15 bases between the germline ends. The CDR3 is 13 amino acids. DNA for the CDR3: TGTGCCAGCAGTACCGGGGCGGGCAGTCCCCAGCATTTT. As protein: CASSTGAGSPQHF.

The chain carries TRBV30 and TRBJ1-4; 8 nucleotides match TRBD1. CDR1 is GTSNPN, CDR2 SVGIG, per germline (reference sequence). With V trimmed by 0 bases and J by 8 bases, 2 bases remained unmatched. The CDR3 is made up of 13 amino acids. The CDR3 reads CAWSVGTGEKLFF. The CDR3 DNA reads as TGTGCCTGGAGTGTCGGGACAGGCGAAAAACTGTTTTTT. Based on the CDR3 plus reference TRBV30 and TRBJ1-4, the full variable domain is SQTIHQWPATLVQPVGSPLSLECTVEGTSNPNLYWYRQAAGRGLQLLFYSVGIGQISSEVPQNLSASRPQDRQFILSSKKLLLSDSGFYLCAWSVGTGEKLFFGSGTQLSVL.

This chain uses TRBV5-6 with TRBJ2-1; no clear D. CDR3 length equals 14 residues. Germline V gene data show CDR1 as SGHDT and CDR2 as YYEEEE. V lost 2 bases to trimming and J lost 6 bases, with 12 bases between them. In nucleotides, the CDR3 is TGTGCCAGCAGCTTACTACTGGAACCCAATGAGCAGTTCTTC. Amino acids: CASSLLLEPNEQFF. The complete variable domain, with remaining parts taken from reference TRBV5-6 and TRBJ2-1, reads DAGVTQSPTHLIKTRGQQVTLRCSPKSGHDTVSWYQQALGQGPQFIFQYYEEEERQRGNFPDRFSGHQFPNYSSELNVNALLLGDSALYLCASSLLLEPNEQFFGPGTRLTVL.